This TCR beta chain was retrieved from a study of cytomegalovirus exposure and HLA in healthy donors. The study, taken as a whole, reports: Data from an earlier analysis indicated that most TCR beta V segments were productive either about 90% or about 30% of the time. TCR beta sequences numbering fewer than 20,000 were associated with HLA alleles at 0.05 false discovery rate in a later analysis.

A word on this clone: The antigen is not known.

Everyone who donated was a healthy bone marrow donor. The PCR used 60 Vbeta and 13 Jbeta primers. The assay was immunoSEQ multiplex PCR, and TCRdb's table has in-frame clones only and misses some. The data contain 100,000 to 120,000 clones, roughly 80% of them singletons. The CDR3 covers 14 residues. The germline V gene has CDR1 SQVTM and CDR2 ANQGSEA. J was trimmed by 6 bases and V by 3 bases; bases with no gene match: 7. The chain employs TRBV29-1 and TRBJ2-3; 9 bases align to TRBD1. Sequencing input: PBMCs. The receptor was isolated from a woman aged 25 to 39 in good health and CMV-seronegative. In DNA, the CDR3 is TGCAGCGTTGAGGGGGACAGGGTTGCTGATACGCAGTATTTT. Amino acids: CSVEGDRVADTQYF.